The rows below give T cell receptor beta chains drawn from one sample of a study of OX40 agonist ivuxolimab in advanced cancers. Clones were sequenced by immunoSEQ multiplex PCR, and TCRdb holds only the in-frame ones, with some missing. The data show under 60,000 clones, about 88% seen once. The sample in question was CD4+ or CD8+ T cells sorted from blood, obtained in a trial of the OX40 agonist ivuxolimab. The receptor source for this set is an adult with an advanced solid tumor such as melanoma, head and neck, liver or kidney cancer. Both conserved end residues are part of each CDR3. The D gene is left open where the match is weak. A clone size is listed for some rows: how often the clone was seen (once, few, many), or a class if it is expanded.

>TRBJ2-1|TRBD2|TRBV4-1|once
TGCGCCAGCAGCCAAGCGTTACCGGGGGGGCTCTTGCAGTTCTTC
CASSQALPGGLLQFF
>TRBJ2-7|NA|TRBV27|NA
TGTGCCAGCAGTTTATCGTACGTTTCCTACGAGCAGTACTTC
CASSLSYVSYEQYF
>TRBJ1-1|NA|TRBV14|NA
TGTGCCAGCAGCCGGAACAGAATGAACACTGAAGCTTTCTTT
CASSRNRMNTEAFF
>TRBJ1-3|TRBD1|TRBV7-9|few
TGTGCCAGCAGCAACCGGGACAGTCCTGGAAACACCATATATTTT
CASSNRDSPGNTIYF
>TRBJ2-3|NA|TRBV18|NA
TGTGCCAGCTCCCTCTCAACAGATACGCAGTATTTT
CASSLSTDTQYF
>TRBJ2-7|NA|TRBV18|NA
TGTGCCAGCTCACCACTAGCGGCCGCTGACGAGCAGTACTTC
CASSPLAAADEQYF
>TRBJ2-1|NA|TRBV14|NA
TGTGCCAGCAGCCAAGTCACGGGACCAGTCAATGAGCAGTTCTTC
CASSQVTGPVNEQFF
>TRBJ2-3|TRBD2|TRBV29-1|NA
TGCAGCGTTAAAGGGACAGGGGGGACTAGCGGGGACACAGATACGCAGTATTTT
CSVKGTGGTSGDTDTQYF
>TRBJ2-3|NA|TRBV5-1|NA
TGCGCCAGCAGCTTGATTCCGAGTTCAGATACGCAGTATTTT
CASSLIPSSDTQYF
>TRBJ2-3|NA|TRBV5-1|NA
TGCGCCAGCAAAATCTCAACAGGGCGGGCAGATACGCAGTATTTT
CASKISTGRADTQYF
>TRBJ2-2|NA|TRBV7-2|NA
TGTGCCAGCAACCCGGATGGGGCCGGGAACACCGGGGAGCTGTTTTTT
CASNPDGAGNTGELFF
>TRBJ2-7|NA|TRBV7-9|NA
TGTGCCAGCAGCTTATGGGCCGGGCCAAGCTACGAGCAGTACTTC
CASSLWAGPSYEQYF
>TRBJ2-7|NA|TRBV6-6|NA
TGTGCCAGCAGTTGGGGGACTTTCTACGAGCAGTACTTC
CASSWGTFYEQYF
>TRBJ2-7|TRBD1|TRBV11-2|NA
TGTGCCACAAGACAGGGGGCATTTGAGCAGTACTTC
CATRQGAFEQYF
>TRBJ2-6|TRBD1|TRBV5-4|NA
TGTGCCAGCAGCCTAAAACAGGGGGATGGGGCCAACGTCCTGACTTTC
CASSLKQGDGANVLTF
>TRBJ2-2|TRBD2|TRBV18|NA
TGTGCCAGCTCACCCCCCCTAGCGGGAGCAAAGATCGGGGAGCTGTTTTTT
CASSPPLAGAKIGELFF
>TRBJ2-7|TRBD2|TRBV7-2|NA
TGTGCCAGCAGCTTATTAGCGGGGATACATACCTACGAGCAGTACTTC
CASSLLAGIHTYEQYF
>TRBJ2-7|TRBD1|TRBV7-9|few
TGTGCCAGCAGCCCCCGGACAGGGGGGAGGCTAGCGGGCAATGTCGAGCAGTACTTC
CASSPRTGGRLAGNVEQYF
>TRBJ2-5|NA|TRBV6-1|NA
TGTGCCAGCAGGGAGGGACAAGTAGAGACCCAGTACTTC
CASREGQVETQYF
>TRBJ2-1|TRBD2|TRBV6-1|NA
TGTGCCAGCAGTGTTAGCGGGAGGTCCTACAATGAGCAGTTCTTC
CASSVSGRSYNEQFF